This TCR beta chain appears in the sequencing data of a study of blood T cell repertoires in COVID-19. The CDR3 is made up of 15 amino acids. Germline V gives CDR1 SGHVS, CDR2 FQNEAQ. Trimming at V came to 5 bases and at J to 8 bases, leaving 9 bases not matched to a gene. Clones were sequenced by immunoSEQ multiplex PCR, and TCRdb holds only the in-frame ones, with some missing. The sample consists of a few hundred thousand clones, roughly nine tenths of them appearing once. The TCR originated in a man in his sixties with acute or convalescent COVID-19. This sequence joins TRBV7-8 and TRBJ2-1; 10 bases are a match to TRBD1. The sample consisted of peripheral blood. The CDR3, as DNA: TGTGCCAGCAGCCGACAGGGGGCGGCGGTGGATGAGCAGTTCTTC. Protein sequence: CASSRQGAAVDEQFF.